The 20 T cell receptor beta chains given below trace back to one sample, sequenced in a study of blood T cells in healthy people across ages. Sample-barcoded 5' priming and a J-beta primer mix drove a second PCR of roughly 7 to 11 cycles. TCRdb redid the calling of the 5' RACE reads with MiXCR, one entry per CDR3 protein. The sample has around 1,100,000 distinct CDR3 sequences, around two fifths seen once; the top ten hold 10% to 15%. What was sequenced was blood. The source of these receptors is a man aged 18 to 30 in good health.

This clonotype was counted a few times. The chain is built from TRBV12-3 or TRBV12-4 and TRBJ1-2; D is uncertain. The CDR3 spans 14 residues. V lost 3 bases to trimming and J lost 4 bases, with 12 bases between them. DNA for the CDR3: TGTGCCAGCAGTTTTGGGCCAAGCTTCTATGGCTACACCTTC. Translated, it gives CASSFGPSFYGYTF.

A single count supports this clonotype. The chain combines TRBV6-5 with TRBJ2-4, with no clear D. Germline V lookup: CDR1 MNHEY, CDR2 SVGAGI. Trimming pared 4 bases from V and 3 bases from J, leaving 13 bases between. The length of the CDR3 is 15 residues. CDR3 sequence: CASSFFLDRKNIQYF. CDR3 DNA: TGTGCCAGCAGTTTCTTCCTCGACCGCAAAAACATTCAGTACTTC.

Many counts were recorded for this clonotype. The V and J genes are TRBV5-1 and TRBJ2-1, with TRBD1 matching over 8 bases. Losses at the gene ends were 2 bases for V and 4 bases for J; bases not matched to a gene: 5. The germline V gene encodes CDR1 SGHRS and CDR2 YFSETQ. This CDR3 is 15 amino acids long. CDR3 protein: CASSLGQGRYNEQFF. CDR3 nucleotide sequence: TGCGCCAGCAGCTTAGGACAGGGTCGGTACAATGAGCAGTTCTTC.

This clonotype was seen a few times. The CDR3 region is CASSQSSGADTQYF. CDR3 DNA sequence: TGTGCCAGCAGTCAGAGTAGCGGGGCAGATACGCAGTATTTT. The chain employs TRBV12-3 or TRBV12-4 and TRBJ2-3, with TRBD2 matching 8 bases. CDR3 length: 14 residues. With V trimmed by 5 bases and J by 4 bases, 5 bases remained unmatched.

This chain uses TRBV15 with TRBJ2-3; 7 bases are shared with TRBD2. The CDR3 sequence is 16 residues long. The V segment lost 0 bases and the J segment 5 bases; nucleotides outside the gene matches: 8. Germline V lookup: CDR1 LNHNV, CDR2 YYDKDF (reference sequence). This CDR3 is CATSRETASGVDTQYF. The CDR3 DNA follows: TGTGCCACCAGCAGAGAAACTGCTAGCGGAGTAGATACGCAGTATTTT.

The CDR3 nucleotides are TGTGCCAGCAGTACGACAGGGGGATTGAACATTCAGTACTTC. Translated, it gives CASSTTGGLNIQYF. The V call is TRBV2, the J call TRBJ2-4; TRBD1 matches at 9 bases. V lost 5 bases, J lost 7 bases, and 6 bases stayed unmatched. Germline V lookup: CDR1 SNHLY, CDR2 FYNNEI. This CDR3 is built from 14 residues.

This clonotype was observed a single time. This chain connects TRBV12-3 or TRBV12-4 to TRBJ1-1; TRBD1 might be the D (5 bases). The V end was cut by 7 bases, the J end by 4 bases, with 16 bases between. The CDR3 totals 14 residues. CDR3 sequence (DNA): TGTGCCAGCAATTTTTCGGCGGGGGGCACTGAAGCTTTCTTT. It codes for CASNFSAGGTEAFF.

This chain connects TRBV29-1 to TRBJ2-1; D gene uncertain. Germline V gene lookup returns CDR1 SQVTM and CDR2 ANQGSEA. The CDR3 runs 11 residues. V was shortened by 2 bases and J by 9 bases, with 8 bases between the two germline ends. The CDR3 DNA follows: TGCAGCGTTGAAAAAGGGATTGAGCAGTTCTTC. It translates to CSVEKGIEQFF.

This clonotype was seen a handful of times. The gene calls are TRBV6-6 and TRBJ2-3; weak D call: TRBD2 (5 bases). The germline V and J ends were trimmed by 2 bases and 3 bases, with 15 bases remaining between them. The CDR3 totals 16 residues. Germline loops: CDR1 MNHNY, CDR2 SVGAGI (reference sequence). CDR3 region: CASSYRRTDGTDTQYF. The CDR3, as DNA: TGTGCCAGCAGTTACCGACGGACTGACGGTACAGATACGCAGTATTTT.

This clonotype was counted at least ten times. J is TRBJ2-7 and V is TRBV20-1; a weak D match, TRBD1 (5 bases). Germline CDR1 DFQATT, CDR2 SNEGSKA (reference sequence). Trimming took 0 bases from V and 7 from J, leaving 13 bases between them. CDR3 size: 13 residues. The CDR3, as DNA: TGCAGTGCTAGAGATCCAGTGGGGCAGGAGCAGTACTTC. This encodes CSARDPVGQEQYF.

This clonotype occurred a few times. The chain links TRBV6-6 to TRBJ1-2; D gene ambiguous. Trimming shortened V by 6 bases and J by 0 bases, and 20 bases separated the two germline ends. The CDR3 runs 17 residues. Germline V lookup: CDR1 MNHNY, CDR2 SVGAGI (reference sequence). CDR3: CASRGKAETVTNYGYTF. The CDR3 DNA follows: TGTGCCAGCAGAGGAAAAGCCGAGACGGTGACTAACTATGGCTACACCTTC.

This clonotype has just a few counts. This chain joins TRBV24-1 and TRBJ2-3; maybe TRBD2 (6 bases). The CDR3 is 15 amino acids. Between the trimmed V and J ends, which lost 4 bases and 0 bases, there was a span of 10 bases. Germline lookup yields CDR1 KGHDR and CDR2 SFDVKD. The CDR3: CATSEGGWSTDTQYF. In DNA form, the CDR3 reads TGTGCCACCAGTGAGGGGGGATGGAGCACAGATACGCAGTATTTT.

In this sample, this clonotype turned up many times. The chain links TRBV4-2 to TRBJ2-1; 10 nucleotides line up with TRBD1. Losses at the gene ends were 0 bases for V and 5 bases for J; bases not matched to a gene: 4. Germline CDR1 LGHNA, CDR2 YNFKEQ. The CDR3 totals 16 residues. CDR3 in amino acids: CASSQDSGQGDNEQFF. CDR3 nucleotides: TGTGCCAGCAGCCAAGATAGTGGACAGGGGGACAATGAGCAGTTCTTC.

This clonotype was seen a few times. J is TRBJ2-5 and V is TRBV7-9; D perhaps matches TRBD2 (6 bases). The CDR3 covers 12 residues. Looked up from germline, CDR1 is SEHNR and CDR2 is FQNEAQ (reference sequence). V was clipped by 11 bases and J by 4 bases, with 14 bases between them. The DNA for the CDR3 is TGTGCCCTCTCGCGGGATTCAGAGACCCAGTACTTC. Its protein product is CALSRDSETQYF.

The chain couples TRBV7-9 to TRBJ2-3; D may be TRBD2 (6 bases). Per the germline V gene, CDR1 is SEHNR and CDR2 is FQNEAQ (reference sequence). The germline V and J ends were trimmed by 5 bases and 4 bases, with 19 bases remaining between them. The CDR3 is 16 residues long. CDR3 nucleotides: TGTGCCAGCAGCCCACCTGGAGGGTTTCTGGCAGATACGCAGTATTTT. Translated, it gives CASSPPGGFLADTQYF.

This clonotype was seen only once. The genes are TRBV25-1 and TRBJ1-1; 7 positions agree with TRBD1. The germline gives CDR1 MGHDK, CDR2 SYGVNS. This CDR3 is 12 amino acids long. Trimming took 10 bases from V and 11 from J; bases not matched to a gene: 13. The CDR3 spells CATREGGRVAFF. The CDR3, as DNA: TGTGCCACCCGCGAAGGGGGCAGGGTCGCTTTCTTT.

The sample holds one count of this clonotype. The chain couples TRBV9 to TRBJ1-1, with D unresolved. With 3 bases removed from V and 2 bases from J, the gap between germline ends came to 8 bases. CDR1 and CDR2 from the germline V gene are SGDLS and YYNGEE. This CDR3 is 13 amino acids long. CDR3 nucleotide sequence: TGTGCCAGCAGCGGCAGGTCCAACACTGAAGCTTTCTTT. It translates to CASSGRSNTEAFF. Filled out from reference TRBV9 and TRBJ1-1, the complete variable domain reads DSGVTQTPKHLITATGQRVTLRCSPRSGDLSVYWYQQSLDQGLQFLIQYYNGEERAKGNILERFSAQQFPDLHSELNLSSLELGDSALYFCASSGRSNTEAFFGQGTRLTVV.

The V gene is TRBV29-1, the J gene TRBJ2-1; 9 bases line up with TRBD2. CDR1 is SQVTM and CDR2 is ANQGSEA in the germline V gene. This CDR3 spans 16 amino acids. CDR3: CSPMGFAGGPVDEQFF. The CDR3 DNA sequence: TGCTCTCCTATGGGATTTGCGGGGGGGCCGGTAGATGAGCAGTTCTTC.

The table lists this clonotype with a few counts. The V gene is TRBV29-1, the J gene TRBJ1-1, with D unclear. Germline lookup yields CDR1 SQVTM and CDR2 ANQGSEA. The V end lost 2 bases, the J end lost 2 bases, and 6 bases lay between the germline ends. This CDR3 comprises 12 residues. CDR3 sequence: CSVERRNTEAFF. The CDR3 nucleotides are TGCAGCGTTGAAAGACGTAACACTGAAGCTTTCTTT.

The sample holds a few counts of this clonotype. V is TRBV5-1 and J is TRBJ1-1; 7 bases line up with TRBD1. Looked up from germline, CDR1 is SGHRS and CDR2 is YFSETQ. The V segment lost 3 bases and the J segment 2 bases; nucleotides outside the gene matches: 7. CDR3 length: 15 residues. This CDR3 reads CASSSTGAANTEAFF. CDR3 coding DNA: TGCGCCAGCAGCTCTACAGGGGCGGCTAACACTGAAGCTTTCTTT.